The sequence of this TCR beta chain was determined in a study of blood T cell repertoires in COVID-19. Study in general: Material from acute and convalescent COVID-19 was sourced from the United States, Italy and Spain.

Authors' data handling: Reference gene primer amplification gave nucleated cell count estimates. Produced via immunoSEQ multiplex PCR; TCRdb's table is partial and in-frame only. V, J and clone size are those of that table, while D and trimming were read from the DNA. Here the sample spans over 75,000 clones, 80% to 90% being singletons. This CDR3 spans 15 amino acids. Trimming cost V 3 bases and J 1 base; bases outside gene matches: 6. Germline CDR1 is DFQATT and CDR2 is SNEGSKA (reference sequence). This clonotype was sampled from a woman between 45 and 65 years old with acute or convalescent COVID-19. The chain is built from TRBV20-1 and TRBJ2-3, with 8 bases lining up with TRBD2. Specimen: peripheral blood. This chain's CDR3 is CSASLGGAGTDTQYF. The DNA for the CDR3 is TGCAGTGCTAGTCTCGGGGGGGCCGGCACAGATACGCAGTATTTT.